The present T cell receptor (beta chain) was sequenced within a study of blood T cell repertoires in COVID-19. Profiling relied on immunoSEQ multiplex PCR, and the TCRdb table lists in-frame clones only, not all of them. The data hold over 45,000 clones, with over 75% observed a single time. The CDR3 is made up of 16 amino acids. The V and J ends lost 2 bases and 3 bases, in that order; junction bases with no gene match: 8. Germline lookup yields CDR1 SGHTA and CDR2 FQGNSA. The sample taken for sequencing was peripheral blood. The source of this sequence is an elderly man in a cohort sampled during active COVID-19. The gene calls are TRBV7-2 and TRBJ2-3, with 7 bases that match TRBD1. The CDR3 nucleotides read TGTGCCAGCAGCTTATCGACAGGGAGTATTACAGATACGCAGTATTTT. It encodes CASSLSTGSITDTQYF.